One and the same sample provided the 22 T cell receptor beta chains below, sequenced in a study of blood T cell repertoires in COVID-19. The data were produced by immunoSEQ multiplex PCR, yet TCRdb's version contains in-frame clones alone and is incomplete. The sample consists of more than 200,000 clones, approximately 88% of them appearing once. Sequencing used PBMCs or T cells enriched from blood (not recorded which). The receptor source for this set is a woman aged 25-40 years who had been exposed to COVID-19.

The chain joins TRBV9 to TRBJ2-2, with D possibly matching TRBD1 (6 bases). CDR3 length: 15 residues. The germline CDR1 and CDR2 sequences are SGDLS and YYNGEE. The V end was cut by 3 bases, the J end by 2 bases, with 11 bases between. The CDR3 region is CASSAHRENTGELFF. CDR3 nucleotides: TGTGCCAGCAGCGCCCACAGGGAAAACACCGGGGAGCTGTTTTTT.

The chain couples TRBV29-1 to TRBJ2-1; D is undetermined. The length of the CDR3 is 13 residues. CDR1 SQVTM and CDR2 ANQGSEA come from the germline V gene. Trimming pared 4 bases from V and 2 bases from J, leaving 9 bases between. The CDR3 reads CSVGTAPYNEQFF. The CDR3 DNA follows: TGCAGCGTTGGAACAGCTCCCTACAATGAGCAGTTCTTC.

The chain combines TRBV5-5 with TRBJ1-2; 8 bases are a match to TRBD1. The CDR3 sequence is 17 residues long. V gave up 0 bases and J gave up 4 bases; unmatched junction bases: 11. CDR1 is SGHKS and CDR2 is YYEKEE in the germline V gene (reference sequence). The CDR3 sequence: CASSLGSGGAVVYGYTF. Written as DNA, the CDR3 is TGTGCCAGCAGCTTGGGTTCAGGGGGCGCGGTGGTCTATGGCTACACCTTC.

The genes are TRBV6-5 and TRBJ1-5; D gene unclear. Germline V gives CDR1 MNHEY, CDR2 SVGAGI. The CDR3 loop spans 15 amino acids. Trimming took off 7 bases at V and 0 bases at J, with 13 bases between the two ends. DNA of the CDR3: TGTGCCAGCAAGCGATCAGTCTATAGCAATCAGCCCCAGCATTTT. It specifies CASKRSVYSNQPQHF.

The V and J genes are TRBV2 and TRBJ1-4; 7 bases agree with TRBD1. After removal of 1 base from V and 5 bases from J, the junction contained 10 bases not matched to a gene. Looked up from germline, CDR1 is SNHLY and CDR2 is FYNNEI. This CDR3 has 17 residues. CDR3 nucleotides: TGTGCCAGCAGTGAAGAAAGGGGGCGCGAGTTGAATGAAAAACTGTTTTTT. Its protein product is CASSEERGRELNEKLFF.

The chain carries TRBV7-2 and TRBJ2-5, with D perhaps TRBD1 (6 bases). The germline gives CDR1 SGHTA, CDR2 FQGNSA. V lost 1 base, J lost 3 bases, and 9 bases lay in between. The CDR3 sequence is 14 residues long. CDR3: CASSLGYREETQYF. The DNA for the CDR3 is TGTGCCAGCAGCTTAGGATACAGGGAAGAGACCCAGTACTTC.

The V gene is TRBV25-1, the J gene TRBJ2-7; 8 bases line up with TRBD2. V shed 1 base, J shed 5 bases, and the junction held 7 bases outside the gene matches. Looked up from germline, CDR1 is MGHDK and CDR2 is SYGVNS. The CDR3 covers 15 residues. CDR3 nucleotide sequence: TGTGCCAGCAGTGAATGGGAGGCGGGGGGCGACGAGCAGTACTTC. As protein: CASSEWEAGGDEQYF.

This rearrangement joins TRBV19 to TRBJ1-2; 9 nucleotides align to TRBD1. Trimming removed 5 bases from V and 7 bases from J; junction bases left unmatched: 2. The length of the CDR3 is 12 residues. Germline V gene sequence: CDR1 LNHDA, CDR2 SQIVND (reference sequence). This CDR3 is CASSPTGGGYTF. The CDR3 nucleotides are TGTGCCAGTAGTCCGACAGGGGGTGGCTACACCTTC.

The genes are TRBV5-8 and TRBJ2-5; TRBD1 matches at 7 bases. The junction had 7 bases not matched to a gene; V was cut back by 4 bases and J by 1 base. Germline loops: CDR1 SGHTS, CDR2 YDEGEE. The length of the CDR3 is 15 residues. CDR3 nucleotide sequence: TGTGCCAGCAGCCCCCTCGGGACAGCCCAAGAGACCCAGTACTTC. Protein product: CASSPLGTAQETQYF.

The chain uses TRBV28 and TRBJ1-5; 9 bases map to TRBD1. The CDR3 has 16 residues. Per the germline V gene, CDR1 is MDHEN and CDR2 is SYDVKM. After removal of 5 bases from V and 7 bases from J, the junction contained 12 bases not matched to a gene. The DNA of the CDR3 is TGTGCCAGCAGTGGTAGACGGGACAGGGTGCGGCAGCCCCAGCATTTT. This gives the protein CASSGRRDRVRQPQHF.

The chain carries TRBV12-3 or TRBV12-4 and TRBJ2-7; 8 positions match TRBD2. The CDR3 spans 13 residues. With V trimmed by 6 bases and J by 3 bases, 4 bases remained unmatched. Here the CDR3 reads CASSISGSYEQYF. The CDR3 DNA reads as TGTGCCAGCAGCATCAGCGGGAGCTACGAGCAGTACTTC.

This clone was observed a single time. The J gene is TRBJ1-1, the V gene TRBV11-2; D is possibly TRBD1 (6 bases). Per the germline V gene, CDR1 is SGHAT and CDR2 is FQNNGV. CDR3 length equals 15 residues. Trimming left V 5 bases short and J 1 base short, with 14 bases between. The CDR3, as DNA: TGTGCCAGCAGCGCCTCCACAGGGCAGAACACTGAAGCTTTCTTT. Its translation: CASSASTGQNTEAFF.

The CDR3 nucleotides are TGTGCCAGCAGCCCGCCTAGAGGGGAGGGAGAGACCCAGTACTTC. This codes for CASSPPRGEGETQYF. The chain uses TRBV5-4 and TRBJ2-5; 7 nucleotides align to TRBD2. The CDR3 extends over 15 amino acids. Germline-derived CDR1 and CDR2 are SGHNT and YYREEE (reference sequence). Trimming took 4 bases from V and 4 from J; bases not matched to a gene: 10.

This clone was picked up a small number of times. This chain uses TRBV6-4 with TRBJ1-2; 9 bases are shared with TRBD1. After removal of 0 bases from V and 6 bases from J, the junction contained 2 bases not matched to a gene. The germline V gene has CDR1 MRHNA and CDR2 SNTAGT. This CDR3 comprises 14 residues. The CDR3 sequence: CASSDSTGGDGYTF. CDR3 DNA: TGTGCCAGCAGTGACTCAACAGGGGGCGATGGCTACACCTTC.

Of note for this clone: The junction departs from germline at one end; a sequencing error may be responsible. The chain joins TRBV5-1 to TRBJ2-3, with 10 bases aligning to TRBD1. Per germline, CDR1 SGHRS and CDR2 YFSETQ. CDR3 length: 15 amino acids. CDR3 in DNA: TGCGCCAGTAGCTCCGGGACAGGGGAGTTCGATACGCAGTATTTT. It translates to CASSSGTGEFDTQYF.

The rearrangement links TRBV4-1 to TRBJ2-3; a weak D match, TRBD1 (5 bases). This CDR3 is built from 14 residues. The germline gives CDR1 MGHRA, CDR2 YSYEKL. V was clipped by 7 bases and J by 4 bases, with 15 bases between them. In DNA, the CDR3 is TGCGCCAGCAAGGGGATATTTGACGCAGATACGCAGTATTTT. It is translated as CASKGIFDADTQYF.

This chain connects TRBV9 to TRBJ2-7, with D possibly TRBD2 on 6 matching bases. V dropped 0 bases and J dropped 4 bases, with 11 bases sitting between them. The germline V gene has CDR1 SGDLS and CDR2 YYNGEE. This CDR3 is 14 amino acids long. The chain's CDR3 is CASSVAGVGYEQYF. The DNA for the CDR3 is TGTGCCAGCAGCGTAGCGGGAGTGGGGTACGAGCAGTACTTC.

The chain joins TRBV7-2 to TRBJ2-1, with 11 bases lining up with TRBD2. The CDR3 sequence is 15 residues long. The trim removed 1 base at V and 6 bases at J, leaving 2 bases unmatched. The germline CDR1 and CDR2 sequences are SGHTA and FQGNSA. For the CDR3, the DNA is TGTGCCAGCAGCTTAGGACTAGCGGGATCCAATGAGCAGTTCTTC. Amino acid sequence: CASSLGLAGSNEQFF. The whole variable domain, filled in from reference TRBV7-2 and TRBJ2-1, reads GAGVSQSPSNKVTEKGKDVELRCDPISGHTALYWYRQSLGQGLEFLIYFQGNSAPDKSGLPSDRFSAERTGGSVSTLTIQRTQQEDSAVYLCASSLGLAGSNEQFFGPGTRLTVL.

The CDR3 region has the DNA TGTGCCAGCAGTCCCGGGACTAGCTCCTACAATGAGCAGTTCTTC. This translates into CASSPGTSSYNEQFF. This rearrangement joins TRBV5-6 to TRBJ2-1, with TRBD2 matching over 8 bases. The CDR3 runs 15 residues. Trimming cost V 5 bases and J 0 bases; bases outside gene matches: 4. Germline CDR1 and CDR2: SGHDT and YYEEEE.

V gene TRBV7-3 combines with J gene TRBJ2-1; maybe TRBD2 (6 bases). Germline loops: CDR1 SGHTA, CDR2 FQGTGA. The CDR3 contains 18 residues. V was trimmed by 3 bases and J by 3 bases, leaving 21 bases between them. CDR3 residues: CASSLSGTGNTGYNEQFF. The CDR3 DNA is TGTGCCAGCAGCTTGTCGGGGACTGGGAACACCGGCTACAATGAGCAGTTCTTC.

The chain couples TRBV2 to TRBJ2-1, with D perhaps TRBD1 (6 bases). The germline CDR1 and CDR2 sequences are SNHLY and FYNNEI. The V gene lost 1 base and the J gene lost 7 bases, with 8 bases spanning the gap. The CDR3 has 13 amino acids. CDR3 loop: CASSEGGLNEQFF. CDR3 coding DNA: TGTGCCAGCAGTGAAGGGGGGCTAAATGAGCAGTTCTTC.

This clone was counted at least ten times. The J gene is TRBJ2-1, the V gene TRBV11-2; TRBD2 might be the D (6 bases). Trimming took 6 bases from V and 3 from J, leaving 15 bases between them. The germline CDR1 and CDR2 sequences are SGHAT and FQNNGV. This CDR3 has 15 amino acids. CDR3 sequence: CASSSRETVYNEQFF. The CDR3 DNA is TGTGCCAGCAGTAGCCGGGAGACCGTCTACAATGAGCAGTTCTTC. The full variable domain, rest sourced from reference TRBV11-2 and TRBJ2-1, is EAGVAQSPRYKIIEKRQSVAFWCNPISGHATLYWYQQILGQGPKLLIQFQNNGVVDDSQLPKDRFSAERLKGVDSTLKIQPAKLEDSAVYLCASSSRETVYNEQFFGPGTRLTVL.